This TCR beta chain was sequenced in a study of T cells and Merkel cell carcinoma outcomes. The CDR3 consists of 13 residues. Trimming shortened V by 2 bases and J by 1 base, and 5 bases separated the two germline ends. Germline V gene lookup returns CDR1 MGHDK and CDR2 SYGVNS. Study results and caveats: Merkel cell carcinoma outcomes were reportedly predicted by repertoire and T-cell density.

Produced via immunoSEQ multiplex PCR; TCRdb's table is partial and in-frame only. The table records over 15,000 clones, roughly 79% of them present only once. Regarding this clone: Antigen: not known.

The clonotype comes from a human donor with Merkel cell carcinoma. V gene TRBV25-1 combines with J gene TRBJ1-2, with D uncertain. Input material: tumor tissue from Merkel cell carcinoma. The CDR3 protein is CASSEPINYGYTF. The CDR3 DNA reads TGTGCCAGCAGTGAACCGATTAACTATGGCTACACCTTC.